This TCR beta chain is drawn from a study of blood T cells in healthy people across ages. Primed by a sample-barcoded 5' primer and a J-beta primer mix, a second PCR proceeded for roughly 6 to 12 cycles. One entry per CDR3 protein results from TCRdb running MiXCR on the 5' RACE reads. The sample yields 500,000 to 550,000 distinct CDR3 sequences, more than 20% seen once. This CDR3 region has 13 residues. Trimming stripped 6 bases from V and 4 bases from J, with 10 bases between. The sample also formed part of further work on T cells of mothers and their children.

The sample comprised blood. The receptor's source is a boy between 5 and 17 years old in good health. J is TRBJ1-5 and V is TRBV12-3 or TRBV12-4; the D is unclear. The CDR3 reads CASSWTLNQPQHF. For the CDR3, the DNA is TGTGCCAGCAGCTGGACCCTTAATCAGCCCCAGCATTTT.